The 21 T cell receptor beta chains listed next were all sequenced from one sample in a study of cytomegalovirus exposure and HLA in healthy donors. The PCR employed 60 Vbeta primers together with 13 Jbeta primers. Here immunoSEQ multiplex PCR was the method, and the copy in TCRdb shows in-frame clones only, minus some. The profile covers roughly 55,000 clones, with about 81% appearing a single time and around 2.5% taken by the ten largest. The source material was PBMCs. Receptors were obtained from a boy aged 5-17 years in good health and CMV-seropositive.

The chain links TRBV6-1 to TRBJ2-5; TRBD1 matches 10 bases. In germline, CDR1 is MNHNS, CDR2 SASEGT. The junction had 8 bases not matched to a gene; V was cut back by 5 bases and J by 5 bases. This CDR3 has 15 amino acids. CDR3 sequence: CASSLWDRGGETQYF. CDR3 nucleotides: TGTGCCAGCAGTCTTTGGGACAGGGGAGGGGAGACCCAGTACTTC.

CDR3 residues: CASSLGVTGQELFF. The CDR3 coding sequence is TGTGCCAGCAGCTTAGGGGTCACGGGACAGGAGCTGTTTTTT. The chain uses TRBV13 and TRBJ2-2, with D tentatively TRBD1 (6 bases). V lost 0 bases, J lost 10 bases, and 12 bases lay in between. This CDR3 has 14 amino acids. CDR1 PRHDT and CDR2 FYEKMQ come from the germline V gene (reference sequence).

This clone was recorded a few times. The genes are TRBV2 and TRBJ1-1; D ambiguous. V was clipped by 1 base and J by 0 bases, with 12 bases between them. CDR3 length: 16 amino acids. Germline CDR1 is SNHLY and CDR2 is FYNNEI. The CDR3 DNA sequence: TGTGCCAGCAGTGAAGGGCGGGCGGCTTTGAACACTGAAGCTTTCTTT. Residues: CASSEGRAALNTEAFF.

This chain connects TRBV4-1 to TRBJ2-5; D is possibly TRBD2 (6 bases). Germline CDR1 MGHRA, CDR2 YSYEKL. Trimming removed 0 bases at V and 0 bases at J, with 14 bases between. The CDR3 covers 17 residues. CDR3: CASSQDRAGPDQETQYF. CDR3 in DNA: TGCGCCAGCAGCCAAGATCGGGCGGGGCCGGACCAAGAGACCCAGTACTTC.

This clone was seen only once. This sample includes further DNA sequences coding for the same CDR3. CDR3 in DNA: TGCGCCAGCAGCCACCCTAGGAGCGGGCAAGAGACCCAGTACTTC. Translating gives CASSHPRSGQETQYF. The chain couples TRBV4-1 to TRBJ2-5, with D possibly being TRBD2 (6 bases). Germline V lookup: CDR1 MGHRA, CDR2 YSYEKL. Trimming pared 3 bases from V and 2 bases from J, leaving 13 bases between. The CDR3 loop spans 15 amino acids.

This clone was seen a few times. This chain links TRBV11-2 with TRBJ2-1; D unresolved. Per the germline V gene, CDR1 is SGHAT and CDR2 is FQNNGV. V lost 5 bases to trimming and J lost 4 bases, with 15 bases between them. This CDR3 is 15 amino acids long. CDR3 bases: TGTGCCAGCAGCCCCATCTCAGCCGGGTACAATGAGCAGTTCTTC. Translation gives CASSPISAGYNEQFF.

About this clone itself: A junction boundary mismatches the germline segment, possibly from a read error. V gene TRBV7-3 combines with J gene TRBJ1-5; 7 bases line up with TRBD1. The V gene's germline CDR1 is SGHTA and CDR2 FQGTGA. This CDR3 region has 14 residues. The chain's CDR3 is CASSITGGNQPQHF. Written as DNA, the CDR3 is TGTGCCAGCAGCATAACAGGGGGCAATCAGCCCCAGCATTTT.

The V and J genes are TRBV29-1 and TRBJ2-7, with no clear D. Germline V gene sequence: CDR1 SQVTM, CDR2 ANQGSEA. The germline V and J ends were trimmed by 4 bases and 7 bases, with 14 bases remaining between them. The CDR3 is made up of 12 amino acids. Here the CDR3 DNA reads TGCAGCGTTGGCAGCCTCTTCGGGGAGCAGTACTTC. It translates to CSVGSLFGEQYF.

V gene TRBV18 combines with J gene TRBJ2-7, with a tentative D call TRBD2 (7 bases). This CDR3 has 16 amino acids. V was shortened by 5 bases and J by 0 bases, with 17 bases between the two germline ends. Germline loops: CDR1 KGHSH, CDR2 LQKENI. CDR3 amino acids: CASSTKGGPSSYEQYF. The CDR3 coding sequence is TGTGCCAGCTCAACAAAGGGGGGGCCAAGCTCCTACGAGCAGTACTTC.

This chain uses TRBV6-5 with TRBJ2-1; tentative D call: TRBD2 (6 bases). CDR3 length equals 15 residues. Germline CDR1 reads MNHEY; CDR2 reads SVGAGI. The V end was cut by 4 bases, the J end by 4 bases, with 14 bases between. Here the CDR3 DNA reads TGTGCCAGCAGTTTGTTAGGCGCGGGGTACAATGAGCAGTTCTTC. This sequence encodes CASSLLGAGYNEQFF.

The table lists this clone with a count of one. J is TRBJ2-7 and V is TRBV6-1; tentative D call: TRBD1 (6 bases). Trimming removed 2 bases from V and 6 bases from J, with 26 bases in between. The CDR3 totals 18 residues. CDR1 is MNHNS and CDR2 is SASEGT in the germline V gene. The CDR3: CASSEIHYVNRAPCEQYF. CDR3 DNA: TGTGCCAGCAGTGAAATCCATTACGTGAACAGGGCTCCCTGCGAGCAGTACTTC.

The V call is TRBV6-5, the J call TRBJ1-2, with D possibly being TRBD1 (6 bases). Trimming stripped 6 bases from V and 8 bases from J, with 16 bases between. Germline CDR1 MNHEY, CDR2 SVGAGI. CDR3 length equals 13 residues. The CDR3 protein is CASSPQGLGGYTF. The DNA of the CDR3 is TGTGCCAGCAGCCCACAGGGTTTGGGAGGCTACACCTTC.

This clone has only a few counts. The chain carries TRBV4-1 and TRBJ1-5; D is perhaps TRBD1 (5 bases). There are 15 residues in the CDR3. Between the trimmed V and J ends, which lost 0 bases and 2 bases, there was a span of 8 bases. CDR1 and CDR2 (germline): MGHRA, YSYEKL. CDR3 amino acids: CASSQDTRGNQPQHF. CDR3 sequence (DNA): TGCGCCAGCAGCCAAGACACCAGGGGCAATCAGCCCCAGCATTTT.

This clone was seen only a few times. This chain joins TRBV4-1 and TRBJ2-5; unclear D gene. CDR3 length: 14 residues. Germline CDR1 reads MGHRA; CDR2 reads YSYEKL. Trimming removed 1 base at V and 1 base at J, with 7 bases between. The CDR3 region is CASSQGDRQETQYF. The CDR3 nucleotides are TGCGCCAGCAGCCAAGGAGATCGCCAAGAGACCCAGTACTTC.

The V call is TRBV27, the J call TRBJ2-1, with D maybe TRBD1 (6 bases). CDR1 is MNHEY, CDR2 SMNVEV, per germline (reference sequence). The CDR3 is made up of 15 amino acids. V lost 3 bases and J lost 0, with 9 bases in between. In DNA form, the CDR3 reads TGTGCCAGCAGTTTTCAGGGGAGCTCCTACAATGAGCAGTTCTTC. Translating gives CASSFQGSSYNEQFF.

This sequence joins TRBV4-2 and TRBJ2-7; D gene unclear. The V end lost 4 bases, the J end lost 4 bases, and 17 bases lay between the germline ends. Germline V gives CDR1 LGHNA, CDR2 YNFKEQ. This CDR3 spans 15 amino acids. The chain's CDR3 is CASSPDPLLNYEQYF. The CDR3 DNA reads TGTGCCAGCAGCCCCGATCCCCTACTAAATTACGAGCAGTACTTC.

The chain joins TRBV10-3 to TRBJ1-6, with D possibly matching TRBD1 (6 bases). The CDR3 covers 19 residues. Germline values: CDR1 ENHRY, CDR2 SYGVKD. V dropped 8 bases and J dropped 2 bases, with 25 bases sitting between them. CDR3 sequence reads: CAIVTRQEGFFPYNSPLHF. CDR3 nucleotide sequence: TGTGCCATCGTTACGAGACAGGAAGGTTTTTTCCCCTATAATTCACCCCTCCACTTT.

V and J are TRBV5-1 and TRBJ2-7; 8 bases are shared with TRBD1. Germline V gene sequence: CDR1 SGHRS, CDR2 YFSETQ. This CDR3 is built from 14 residues. The V and J ends lost 2 bases and 5 bases, in that order; junction bases with no gene match: 6. The CDR3 here is CASSFIQGADEQYF. The CDR3, as DNA: TGCGCCAGCAGCTTTATCCAGGGGGCCGACGAGCAGTACTTC.

The rearrangement uses TRBV12-5 and TRBJ2-1, with D perhaps matching TRBD2 (5 bases). CDR1 LGHNT and CDR2 FRNRAP come from the germline V gene. V was pared by 2 bases and J by 7 bases, with 12 bases between. The CDR3 has 14 residues. This chain's CDR3 is CASGLTPRENEQFF. DNA of the CDR3: TGTGCTAGTGGTTTGACCCCGAGGGAAAATGAGCAGTTCTTC.

This clone was counted a single time. CDR3 region: CATSRTGGGDTIYF. The CDR3 DNA follows: TGTGCCACCAGCCGGACAGGCGGAGGAGACACCATATATTTT. This sequence joins TRBV15 and TRBJ1-3; the match to TRBD1 covers 7 bases. CDR3 length: 14 amino acids. The germline V gene has CDR1 LNHNV and CDR2 YYDKDF (reference sequence). With 5 bases clipped from V and 8 bases from J, the junction kept 9 bases outside the gene matches. The whole variable domain, remainder taken from reference TRBV15 and TRBJ1-3, is DAMVIQNPRYQVTQFGKPVTLSCSQTLNHNVMYWYQQKSSQAPKLLFHYYDKDFNNEADTPDNFQSRRPNTSFCFLDIRSPGLGDTAMYLCATSRTGGGDTIYFGEGSWLTVV.

The J gene is TRBJ2-3, the V gene TRBV2; 7 bases are a match to TRBD1. The length of the CDR3 is 14 residues. After removal of 11 bases from V and 0 bases from J, the junction contained 8 bases not matched to a gene. Germline lookup yields CDR1 SNHLY and CDR2 FYNNEI. The CDR3 loop reads CAGQQGPSTDTQYF. In DNA form, the CDR3 reads TGTGCCGGCCAACAGGGGCCAAGCACAGATACGCAGTATTTT.